This T cell receptor beta chain comes out of a study of graft-versus-host responses after intestinal transplantation. Overall study results and limits: Early after transplant, HvG clones declined as circulating GvH clones peaked.

Clones were sequenced by immunoSEQ multiplex PCR, and TCRdb holds only the in-frame ones, with some missing. The data contain 80,000 to 90,000 clones, just under 95% of them singletons. The J segment lost 7 bases and the V segment lost 5 bases, leaving 12 bases of the junction unmatched. The CDR3 is 15 residues long. Germline V lookup: CDR1 MNHNS, CDR2 SASEGT. Note on this clone: Its antigen is unknown.

The sequence derives from a human donor who received an intestinal transplant. The V call is TRBV6-1, the J call TRBJ2-7; TRBD1 agrees at 9 bases. The source was unstimulated CD4+ T cells sorted from spleen or lymph node cells, collected before intestinal transplant. Here the CDR3 DNA reads TGTGCCAGCAGTCGCGGAGGACAGGGGAAAGGGGAGCAGTACTTC. This codes for CASSRGGQGKGEQYF.